Detailed here is one TCR beta chain. The antigen remains unidentified. The record originates from a study of graft-versus-host responses after intestinal transplantation. The wider study: Among the recipients, all got anti-thymocyte globulin induction and then tacrolimus and steroids for two to four years.

This CDR3 is 12 amino acids long. Study-wide results and caveats: Recipient marrow held GvH clones, some first seen in ileum or blood.

Produced via immunoSEQ multiplex PCR; TCRdb's table is partial and in-frame only. The data contain about 38,000 clones, around 94% of them singletons. The chain couples TRBV21-1 to TRBJ1-2. TRBV21-1 is deemed a pseudogene. Sample: unstimulated CD4+ T cells sorted from spleen or lymph node cells, taken before transplant. This TCR was recovered from a human donor who was the organ donor for an intestinal transplant. The CDR3 here is CASSKGSYGYTF. DNA of the CDR3: TGTGCCAGCAGCAAAGGGAGCTATGGCTACACCTTC.